This T cell receptor beta chain was sequenced during a study of monozygotic twins with inflammatory bowel disease. Broader study findings: There was no support for any single strong signal or clonotype associated with IBD. Repertoire similarity was not found to differ between concordant and discordant twins, possibly from limited power.

CDR3 length: 15 amino acids. The germline CDR1 and CDR2 sequences are SGHTA and FQGNSA. With respect to this clonotype: No antigen is known for it.

TCRdb reprocessed the 5' RACE reads and keeps a single row for each CDR3 protein, giving no DNA. This table holds some 170,000 distinct CDR3 sequences. The chain employs TRBV7-2 and TRBJ2-2. The receptor comes from a human donor with ulcerative colitis or Crohn's disease, or a healthy co-twin of an affected twin (not recorded which). The source material was blood. Here the CDR3 reads CASSYGPSNTGELFF.